Following are 18 T cell receptor beta chains from one sample sequenced in a study of cytomegalovirus exposure and HLA in healthy donors. Primers: 60 Vbeta forward and 13 Jbeta reverse. The repertoire was sequenced with immunoSEQ multiplex PCR; TCRdb's copy has only in-frame clones and lacks some. The table shows around 150,000 clones, with 50% to 75% occurring only once. Sequencing was carried out using PBMCs. The origin of the receptors is an older woman in good health and CMV-seropositive.

This chain links TRBV21-1 with TRBJ2-4; the D call TRBD1 from the table was never checked on the DNA. TRBV21-1 is tagged as a pseudogene. The CDR3 runs to 14 residues. Written as DNA, the CDR3 is TGTGCCAGCAGGACAAGTCTAGCCAAAAACATTCAGTACTTC. Its protein is CASRTSLAKNIQYF.

The chain carries TRBV7-9 and TRBJ2-1; 9 bases are shared with TRBD2. The CDR3 extends over 15 amino acids. CDR1 is SEHNR, CDR2 FQNEAQ, per germline (reference sequence). Trimming removed 7 bases from V and 2 bases from J; junction bases left unmatched: 6. This chain's CDR3 is CASIQAGGPYNEQFF. DNA of the CDR3: TGTGCCAGCATCCAAGCGGGAGGCCCCTACAATGAGCAGTTCTTC.

The chain recombines TRBV4-2 with TRBJ1-1; D might be TRBD1 (5 bases). V dropped 0 bases and J dropped 8 bases, with 16 bases sitting between them. CDR1 and CDR2 (germline): LGHNA, YNFKEQ. The CDR3 loop spans 15 amino acids. CDR3 sequence: CASSQEPGILSEAFF. CDR3 DNA sequence: TGTGCCAGCAGCCAAGAGCCAGGGATACTTTCCGAAGCTTTCTTT.

The chain is built from TRBV28 and TRBJ1-2; the D is unclear. The CDR3 covers 13 residues. Germline values: CDR1 MDHEN, CDR2 SYDVKM. V was shortened by 3 bases and J by 0 bases, with 5 bases between the two germline ends. The CDR3 sequence: CASSFRSNYGYTF. In nucleotides, the CDR3 is TGTGCCAGCAGTTTTCGTTCTAACTATGGCTACACCTTC.

The chain uses TRBV2 and TRBJ2-5; D call uncertain. Gene TRBJ2-7 matches the end of the DNA better, so the J call may be wrong. This CDR3 has 13 residues. CDR1 is SNHLY and CDR2 is FYNNEI in the germline V gene. CDR3 nucleotides: TGTGCCAGCAGTGAATCCAGTAACTACGAGCAGTACTTC. Translated, it gives CASSESSNYEQYF.

This clone was observed a few times. This rearrangement joins TRBV7-7 to TRBJ2-3; D might be TRBD2 (5 bases). This CDR3 is built from 15 residues. The germline V gene encodes CDR1 SSHAT and CDR2 FNYEAQ (reference sequence). Trimming removed 0 bases at V and 3 bases at J, with 10 bases between. CDR3 sequence (DNA): TGTGCCAGCAGCTTAGCCACGGGAAGGACAGATACGCAGTATTTT. Encoded protein: CASSLATGRTDTQYF.

CDR3 nucleotide sequence: TGTGCCAGCTCCCGAGGGAGGACTAGCGGGGTCTACGAGCAGTACTTC. Translating gives CASSRGRTSGVYEQYF. This sequence joins TRBV21-1 and TRBJ2-7; the D segment call TRBD2 is taken from the table without a DNA check. TRBV21-1 is a documented pseudogene. There are 16 residues in the CDR3.

This clone was seen once. One end of the junction does not line up with germline, which may come from a read error. The chain carries TRBV5-1 and TRBJ1-1, with D possibly TRBD1 on 5 matching bases. Germline lookup yields CDR1 SGHRS and CDR2 YFSETQ. This CDR3 contains 14 residues. The CDR3 nucleotides read TGCGCCAGCAACTTGGGGGGAAGGGGCACTGAAGCTTTCTTT. Residues: CASNLGGRGTEAFF.

This chain links TRBV7-6 with TRBJ2-3; 7 bases are a match to TRBD2. V lost 4 bases and J lost 1; bases outside the gene matches: 8. CDR3 length equals 16 residues. Per the germline V gene, CDR1 is SGHVS and CDR2 is FNYEAQ. The CDR3 loop reads CASSSYGGRGTDTQYF. CDR3 nucleotides: TGTGCCAGCAGCTCCTACGGCGGGAGAGGCACAGATACGCAGTATTTT. Drawing the rest from reference TRBV7-6 and TRBJ2-3, the complete variable domain is GAGVSQSPRYKVTKRGQDVALRCDPISGHVSLYWYRQALGQGPEFLTYFNYEAQQDKSGLPNDRFSAERPEGSISTLTIQRTEQRDSAMYRCASSSYGGRGTDTQYFGPGTRLTVL.

The chain joins TRBV28 to TRBJ2-5; D might be TRBD2 (5 bases). The CDR3 covers 13 residues. Germline values: CDR1 MDHEN, CDR2 SYDVKM. Between the trimmed V and J ends, which lost 6 bases and 4 bases, there was a span of 12 bases. CDR3 nucleotides: TGTGCCAGCAGCATACTAGTTCGAGAGACCCAGTACTTC. This translates into CASSILVRETQYF.

The chain uses TRBV7-9 and TRBJ2-7; D is unclear. CDR1 is SEHNR and CDR2 is FQNEAQ in the germline V gene (reference sequence). This CDR3 has 11 residues. The V end was cut by 8 bases, the J end by 2 bases, with 7 bases between. The CDR3 sequence is CASATAYEQYF. The CDR3 nucleotides read TGTGCCAGCGCCACTGCCTACGAGCAGTACTTC. The full variable domain, completed using reference TRBV7-9 and TRBJ2-7, is DTGVSQNPRHKITKRGQNVTFRCDPISEHNRLYWYRQTLGQGPEFLTYFQNEAQLEKSRLLSDRFSAERPKGSFSTLEIQRTEQGDSAMYLCASATAYEQYFGPGTRLTVT.

This clone was detected once. Within the sample, other DNA sequences also encode this same CDR3. V is TRBV4-3 and J is TRBJ1-1; D is ambiguous. Trimming pared 0 bases from V and 1 base from J, leaving 6 bases between. From germline, CDR1 is LGHNA and CDR2 YSLEER. The CDR3 is 14 amino acids. This CDR3 reads CASSQDRGNTEAFF. CDR3 coding DNA: TGCGCCAGCAGCCAAGATCGGGGGAACACTGAAGCTTTCTTT.

The chain combines TRBV4-3 with TRBJ2-1; weak D call: TRBD1 (5 bases). V dropped 1 base and J dropped 3 bases, with 13 bases sitting between them. This CDR3 has 16 residues. Germline V gives CDR1 LGHNA, CDR2 YSLEER. The CDR3 sequence: CASSQVGKRGYNEQFF. CDR3 DNA sequence: TGCGCCAGCAGCCAAGTAGGTAAAAGGGGCTACAATGAGCAGTTCTTC.

The V gene is TRBV30, the J gene TRBJ2-5; 10 nucleotides line up with TRBD2. The length of the CDR3 is 13 residues. V lost 2 bases, J lost 5 bases, and 2 bases stayed unmatched. Germline loops: CDR1 GTSNPN, CDR2 SVGIG (reference sequence). The CDR3: CAWSLAGAETQYF. The CDR3 DNA reads as TGTGCCTGGAGTCTAGCGGGAGCGGAGACCCAGTACTTC.

In DNA, the CDR3 is TGTGCCAGCAGCTTGGATCGAGCGGGAGGGACCTACGAGCAGTACTTC. This sequence encodes CASSLDRAGGTYEQYF. The chain employs TRBV5-6 and TRBJ2-7, with 10 bases fitting TRBD2. The ends lost 0 bases at V and 2 bases at J; junction bases unmatched: 5. Looked up from germline, CDR1 is SGHDT and CDR2 is YYEEEE. The CDR3 runs 16 residues.

The rearrangement joins TRBV9 to TRBJ2-1, with TRBD2 matching 9 bases. J was trimmed by 8 bases and V by 2 bases; bases with no gene match: 5. The CDR3 sequence is 14 residues long. Germline CDR1 and CDR2: SGDLS and YYNGEE. The CDR3 bases are TGTGCCAGCAGCGTGGCTAGCGGGACGGATGAGCAGTTCTTC. Protein: CASSVASGTDEQFF.

The chain's CDR3 is CASSLRGDRKEYEQYF. The CDR3 bases are TGTGCCAGCAGCTTAAGGGGGGACAGGAAAGAGTACGAGCAGTACTTC. The V call is TRBV13, the J call TRBJ2-7; 8 positions agree with TRBD1. The CDR3 sequence is 16 residues long. CDR1 and CDR2 from the germline V gene are PRHDT and FYEKMQ (reference sequence). After removal of 2 bases from V and 4 bases from J, the junction contained 10 bases not matched to a gene.

This chain connects TRBV9 to TRBJ2-1, with 7 bases lining up with TRBD2. The CDR3 is 14 residues long. From germline, CDR1 is SGDLS and CDR2 YYNGEE. V gave up 7 bases and J gave up 8 bases; unmatched junction bases: 12. CDR3: CASSPLASLHEQFF. The CDR3 nucleotides are TGTGCCAGCTCACCACTAGCGTCGTTGCATGAGCAGTTCTTC. Using reference TRBV9 and TRBJ2-1 for the parts outside the CDR3, the full variable domain is DSGVTQTPKHLITATGQRVTLRCSPRSGDLSVYWYQQSLDQGLQFLIQYYNGEERAKGNILERFSAQQFPDLHSELNLSSLELGDSALYFCASSPLASLHEQFFGPGTRLTVL.